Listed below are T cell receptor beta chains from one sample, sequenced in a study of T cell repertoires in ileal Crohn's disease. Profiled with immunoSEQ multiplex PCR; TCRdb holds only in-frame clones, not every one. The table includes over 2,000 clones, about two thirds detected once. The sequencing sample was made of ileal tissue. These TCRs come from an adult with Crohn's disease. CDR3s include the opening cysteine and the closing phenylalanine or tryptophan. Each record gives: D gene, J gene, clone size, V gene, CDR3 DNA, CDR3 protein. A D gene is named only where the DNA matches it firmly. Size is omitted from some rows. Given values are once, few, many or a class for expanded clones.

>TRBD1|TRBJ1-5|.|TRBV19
TGTGCCAGTAGTAAGAGGACAGGGGGTCAGCCCCAGCATTTT
CASSKRTGGQPQHF
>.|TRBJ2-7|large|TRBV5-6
TGTGCCAGCAGCTTGATGACAGAGCAGTACTTC
CASSLMTEQYF
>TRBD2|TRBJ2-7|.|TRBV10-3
TGTGCCACTCGAGGAAGGAGACTAGCGGGGGTGAGCTCCTACGAGCAGTACTTC
CATRGRRLAGVSSYEQYF
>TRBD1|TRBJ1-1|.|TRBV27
TGTGCCAGCAGTTTAGCCCGGACAGGCGCTGAAGCTTTCTTT
CASSLARTGAEAFF
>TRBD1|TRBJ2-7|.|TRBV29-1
TGCAGCGTCAGACAGGGGTCCTACGAGCAGTACTTC
CSVRQGSYEQYF
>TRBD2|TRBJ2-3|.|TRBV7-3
TGTGCCAGCAGCGGTAGCGGGCAGAGAACAGATACGCAGTATTTT
CASSGSGQRTDTQYF
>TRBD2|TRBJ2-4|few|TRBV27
TGTGCCAGCAGGGGGGGTGGGTCTAGCGGGAGAGGGAACATTCAGTACTTC
CASRGGGSSGRGNIQYF
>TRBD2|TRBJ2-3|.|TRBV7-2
TGTGCCAGCAGCTCCCCCAGACTAGCGGGGGGGTTCACAGATACGCAGTATTTT
CASSSPRLAGGFTDTQYF
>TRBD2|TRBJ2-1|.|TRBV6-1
TGTGCCAGCAGTGAAGAGGTAGCGGGACACCTCTACAATGAGCAGTTCTTC
CASSEEVAGHLYNEQFF
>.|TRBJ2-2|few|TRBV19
TGTGCCAGTAGTATCGACGGGACCGGGGAGCTGTTTTTT
CASSIDGTGELFF
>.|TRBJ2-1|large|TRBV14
TGTGCCAGCAGCCAATATCGGCTTTCGGGTAACAATGAGCAGTTCTTC
CASSQYRLSGNNEQFF